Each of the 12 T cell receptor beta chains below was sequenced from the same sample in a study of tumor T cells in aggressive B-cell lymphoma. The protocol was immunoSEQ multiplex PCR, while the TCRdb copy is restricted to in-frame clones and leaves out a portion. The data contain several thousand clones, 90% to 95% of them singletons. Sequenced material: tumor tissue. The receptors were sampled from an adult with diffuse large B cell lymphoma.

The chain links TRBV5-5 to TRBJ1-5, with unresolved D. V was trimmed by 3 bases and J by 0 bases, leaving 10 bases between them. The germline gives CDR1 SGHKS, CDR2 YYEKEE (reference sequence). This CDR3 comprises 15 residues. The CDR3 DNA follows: TGTGCCAGCAGCTCTAATCCCAATAGCAATCAGCCCCAGCATTTT. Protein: CASSSNPNSNQPQHF.

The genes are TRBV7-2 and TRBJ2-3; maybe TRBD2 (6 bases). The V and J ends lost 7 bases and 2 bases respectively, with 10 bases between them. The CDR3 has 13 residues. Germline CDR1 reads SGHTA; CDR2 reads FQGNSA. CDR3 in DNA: TGTGCCAGCAAGGCGGGGACCACAGATACGCAGTATTTT. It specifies CASKAGTTDTQYF.

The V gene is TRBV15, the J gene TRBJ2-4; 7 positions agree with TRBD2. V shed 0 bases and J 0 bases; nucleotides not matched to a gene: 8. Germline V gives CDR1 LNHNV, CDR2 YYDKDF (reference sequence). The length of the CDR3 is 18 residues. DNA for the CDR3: TGTGCCACCAGCAGAGATGGGGGGGGATTTCTAGCCAAAAACATTCAGTACTTC. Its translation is CATSRDGGGFLAKNIQYF.

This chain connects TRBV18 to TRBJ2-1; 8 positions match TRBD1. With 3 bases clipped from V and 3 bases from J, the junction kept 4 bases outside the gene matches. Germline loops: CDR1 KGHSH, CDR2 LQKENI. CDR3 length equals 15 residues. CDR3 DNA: TGTGCCAGCTCACCCCAGGGGGCTCTCTACAATGAGCAGTTCTTC. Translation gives CASSPQGALYNEQFF.

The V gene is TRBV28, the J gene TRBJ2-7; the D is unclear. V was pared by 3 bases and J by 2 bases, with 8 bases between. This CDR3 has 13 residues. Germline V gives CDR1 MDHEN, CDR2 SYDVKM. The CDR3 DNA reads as TGTGCCAGCAGTTTCCTTAGCCCCTACGAGCAGTACTTC. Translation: CASSFLSPYEQYF.

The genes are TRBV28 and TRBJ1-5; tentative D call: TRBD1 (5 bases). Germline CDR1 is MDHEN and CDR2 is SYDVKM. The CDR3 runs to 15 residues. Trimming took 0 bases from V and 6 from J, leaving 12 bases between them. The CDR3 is CASSLWAGKGQPQHF. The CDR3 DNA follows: TGTGCCAGCAGTTTATGGGCAGGGAAGGGTCAGCCCCAGCATTTT.

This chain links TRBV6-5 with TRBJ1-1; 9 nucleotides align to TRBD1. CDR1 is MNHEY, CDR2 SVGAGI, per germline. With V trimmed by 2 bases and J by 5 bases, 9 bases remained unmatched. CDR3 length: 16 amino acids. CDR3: CASSYGYRGPRTEAFF. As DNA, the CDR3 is TGTGCCAGCAGTTACGGATACAGGGGGCCGAGGACTGAAGCTTTCTTT.

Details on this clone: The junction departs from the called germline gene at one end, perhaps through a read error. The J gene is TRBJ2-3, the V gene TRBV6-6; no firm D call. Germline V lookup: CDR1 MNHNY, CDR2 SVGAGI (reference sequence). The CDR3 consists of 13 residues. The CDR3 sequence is CASSYFSSDTQYF. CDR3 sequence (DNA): TGTGCCAGCAGCTACTTCTCGTCCGATACGCAGTATTTT.

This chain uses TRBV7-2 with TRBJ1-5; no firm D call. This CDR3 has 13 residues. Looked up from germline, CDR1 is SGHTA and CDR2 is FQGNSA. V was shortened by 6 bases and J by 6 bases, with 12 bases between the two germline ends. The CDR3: CASSSTRVQPQHF. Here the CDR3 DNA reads TGTGCCAGCAGTAGTACCCGGGTTCAGCCCCAGCATTTT.

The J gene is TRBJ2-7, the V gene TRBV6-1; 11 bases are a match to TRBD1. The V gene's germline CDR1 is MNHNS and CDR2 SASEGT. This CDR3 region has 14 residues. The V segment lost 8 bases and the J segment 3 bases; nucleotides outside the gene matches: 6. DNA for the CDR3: TGTGCCAGCTCCGAGGACAGGGGGCTCTACGAGCAGTACTTC. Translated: CASSEDRGLYEQYF.

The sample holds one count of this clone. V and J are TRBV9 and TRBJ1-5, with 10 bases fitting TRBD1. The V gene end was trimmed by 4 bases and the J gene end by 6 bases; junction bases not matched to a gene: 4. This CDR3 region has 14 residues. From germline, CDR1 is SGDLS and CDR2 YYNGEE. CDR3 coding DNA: TGTGCCAGCAGCAGACAGGGGGCAGGTCAGCCCCAGCATTTT. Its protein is CASSRQGAGQPQHF.

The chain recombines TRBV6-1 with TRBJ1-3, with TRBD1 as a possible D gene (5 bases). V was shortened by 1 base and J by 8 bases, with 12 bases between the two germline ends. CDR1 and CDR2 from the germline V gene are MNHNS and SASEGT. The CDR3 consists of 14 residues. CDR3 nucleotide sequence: TGTGCCAGCAGTGAAGTGGGGACGGGGGACACCATATATTTT. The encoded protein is CASSEVGTGDTIYF.